The 13 T cell receptor beta chains below were found in one sample sequenced in a study of T cell responses to AZD1222 COVID-19 vaccine. Method: immunoSEQ multiplex PCR; TCRdb's copy keeps in-frame clones and lacks some. The sample lists 100,000 to 150,000 clones, 80% to 90% seen once, with around 19% in the top ten. The sequencing used peripheral blood, collected on day 0 of MenACWY control vaccination. Receptors were obtained from an adult in good health.

The genes are TRBV28 and TRBJ2-7, with 12 bases matching TRBD1. V shed 2 bases, J shed 7 bases, and the junction held 6 bases outside the gene matches. This CDR3 contains 15 residues. Germline V lookup: CDR1 MDHEN, CDR2 SYDVKM. The CDR3 region has the DNA TGTGCCAGCAGTTTACGGGGACAGGGGGCGTATGAGCAGTACTTC. It is translated as CASSLRGQGAYEQYF.

V gene TRBV11-2 combines with J gene TRBJ2-7; 9 bases agree with TRBD1. V lost 5 bases and J lost 3; bases outside the gene matches: 5. The CDR3 is made up of 14 amino acids. The V gene's germline CDR1 is SGHAT and CDR2 FQNNGV. CDR3 residues: CASSRTGVSYEQYF. Here the CDR3 DNA reads TGTGCCAGCAGCCGGACAGGGGTGAGCTACGAGCAGTACTTC.

The V gene is TRBV5-1, the J gene TRBJ1-1; the D gene is possibly TRBD1 (5 bases). V shed 1 base and J shed 4 bases, with 5 bases lying between them. The CDR3 has 12 amino acids. Germline lookup yields CDR1 SGHRS and CDR2 YFSETQ. CDR3 in DNA: TGCGCCAGCAGCTTGCAGGGCACTGAAGCTTTCTTT. This encodes CASSLQGTEAFF.

J is TRBJ1-1 and V is TRBV4-1; D unresolved. The CDR3 totals 13 residues. Germline loops: CDR1 MGHRA, CDR2 YSYEKL. Trimming pared 4 bases from V and 5 bases from J, leaving 11 bases between. The CDR3 DNA is TGCGCCAGCAGCCCGGGTGGGGAGACTGAAGCTTTCTTT. It specifies CASSPGGETEAFF.

This clone came up once. This rearrangement joins TRBV12-5 to TRBJ2-7, with 8 positions matching TRBD2. The V segment lost 7 bases and the J segment 6 bases; nucleotides outside the gene matches: 11. Germline V lookup: CDR1 LGHNT, CDR2 FRNRAP. This CDR3 is built from 14 residues. CDR3 sequence (DNA): TGTGCTAGTGCGGCTGCGGGAGGTTACGGCGAGCAGTACTTC. The encoded protein is CASAAAGGYGEQYF.

This chain links TRBV19 with TRBJ1-5; the match to TRBD1 covers 10 bases. Per the germline V gene, CDR1 is LNHDA and CDR2 is SQIVND (reference sequence). The length of the CDR3 is 18 residues. J was trimmed by 1 base and V by 1 base; bases with no gene match: 7. The CDR3 loop reads CASSIGTGGIVSNQPQHF. The DNA of the CDR3 is TGTGCCAGTAGTATAGGGACAGGGGGTATTGTGAGCAATCAGCCCCAGCATTTT.

The chain combines TRBV7-2 with TRBJ2-7; D possibly corresponds to TRBD1 (5 bases). The CDR3 covers 15 residues. V gave up 2 bases and J gave up 0 bases, with 11 bases separating them. Germline values: CDR1 SGHTA, CDR2 FQGNSA. CDR3 in amino acids: CASSLTGAVSYEQYF. The CDR3 nucleotides are TGTGCCAGCAGCTTAACAGGCGCTGTCTCCTACGAGCAGTACTTC.

This clone showed up just a few times. The chain carries TRBV28 and TRBJ2-7; 7 nucleotides line up with TRBD1. Germline-derived CDR1 and CDR2 are MDHEN and SYDVKM. V shed 3 bases and J 3 bases; nucleotides not matched to a gene: 17. The CDR3 consists of 18 residues. The CDR3 DNA reads as TGTGCCAGCAGTTTTGGGTTGCCCCTGACAGGGAAGAACTACGAGCAGTACTTC. Amino acid sequence: CASSFGLPLTGKNYEQYF.

This chain connects TRBV9 to TRBJ1-6, with a tentative D call TRBD1 (5 bases). Trimming took off 0 bases at V and 4 bases at J, with 11 bases between the two ends. From germline, CDR1 is SGDLS and CDR2 YYNGEE. CDR3 length equals 16 residues. The CDR3 region is CASSVGDVRYNSPLHF. CDR3 DNA: TGTGCCAGCAGCGTAGGGGACGTCAGGTATAATTCACCCCTCCACTTT.

The gene calls are TRBV11-3 and TRBJ2-1; D tentatively reads TRBD1 or TRBD2 (5 bases each). Trimming left V 5 bases short and J 4 bases short, with 15 bases between. The CDR3 is made up of 15 amino acids. In germline, CDR1 is SGHNT, CDR2 YENEEA. The CDR3 region is CASSARDGRYNEQFF. Here the CDR3 DNA reads TGTGCCAGCAGCGCCCGGGACGGACGATACAATGAGCAGTTCTTC.

By share, this clone ranks as hyperexpanded. For the CDR3, the DNA is TGTGCCAGCAATGAGGGGACAGGGACAAACGAGCAGTACTTC. It codes for CASNEGTGTNEQYF. The chain carries TRBV9 and TRBJ2-7; 9 bases map to TRBD1. J lost 5 bases, V lost 6 bases, and 9 bases had no gene match. The germline CDR1 and CDR2 sequences are SGDLS and YYNGEE. The CDR3 spans 14 residues.

In this sample, this clone turned up a few times. The chain uses TRBV7-9 and TRBJ2-7, with 8 bases matching TRBD1. V lost 5 bases and J lost 3; bases outside the gene matches: 3. Germline CDR1 is SEHNR and CDR2 is FQNEAQ (reference sequence). This CDR3 contains 13 residues. Written as DNA, the CDR3 is TGTGCCAGCAGCGGGACAGGATTCTACGAGCAGTACTTC. As protein: CASSGTGFYEQYF.

The chain couples TRBV3-1 (or the pseudogene TRBV3-2) to TRBJ1-5; 7 bases are shared with TRBD1. The germline V gene encodes CDR1 LGHDT and CDR2 YNNKEL (reference sequence). The trim removed 4 bases at V and 3 bases at J, leaving 3 bases unmatched. The CDR3 is 14 amino acids. The CDR3 bases are TGTGCCAGCAGCCTAAGGGGGCCCAATCAGCCCCAGCATTTT. Amino acids: CASSLRGPNQPQHF.